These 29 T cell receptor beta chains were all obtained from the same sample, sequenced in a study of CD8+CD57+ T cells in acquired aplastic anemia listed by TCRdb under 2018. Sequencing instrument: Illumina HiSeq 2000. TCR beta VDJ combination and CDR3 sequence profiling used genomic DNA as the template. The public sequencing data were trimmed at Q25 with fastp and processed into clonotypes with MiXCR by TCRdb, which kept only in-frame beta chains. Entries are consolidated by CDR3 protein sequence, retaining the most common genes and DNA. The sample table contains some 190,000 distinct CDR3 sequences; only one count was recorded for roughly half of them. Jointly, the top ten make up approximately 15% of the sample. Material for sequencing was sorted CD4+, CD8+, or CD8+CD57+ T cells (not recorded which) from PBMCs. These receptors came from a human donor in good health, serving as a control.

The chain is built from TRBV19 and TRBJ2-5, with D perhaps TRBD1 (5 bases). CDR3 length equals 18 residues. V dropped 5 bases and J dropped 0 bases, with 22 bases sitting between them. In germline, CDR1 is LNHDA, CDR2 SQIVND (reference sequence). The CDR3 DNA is TGTGCCAGTAGTCCTCGACAGAGAAGAGGACGGAACCAAGAGACCCAGTACTTC. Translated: CASSPRQRRGRNQETQYF.

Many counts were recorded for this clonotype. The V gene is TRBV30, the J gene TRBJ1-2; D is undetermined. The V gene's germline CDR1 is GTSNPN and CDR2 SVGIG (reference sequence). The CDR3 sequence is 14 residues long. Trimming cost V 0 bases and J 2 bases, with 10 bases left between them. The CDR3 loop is CAWSVPQTNYGYTF. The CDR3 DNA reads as TGTGCCTGGAGTGTACCGCAGACCAACTATGGCTACACCTTC.

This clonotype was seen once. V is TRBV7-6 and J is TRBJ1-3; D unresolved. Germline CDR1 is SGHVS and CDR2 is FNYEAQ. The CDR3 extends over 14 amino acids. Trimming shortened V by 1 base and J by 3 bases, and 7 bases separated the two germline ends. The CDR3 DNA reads TGTGCCAGCAGCTTAGTGGGGAATGGAAACACCATATATTTT. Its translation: CASSLVGNGNTIYF.

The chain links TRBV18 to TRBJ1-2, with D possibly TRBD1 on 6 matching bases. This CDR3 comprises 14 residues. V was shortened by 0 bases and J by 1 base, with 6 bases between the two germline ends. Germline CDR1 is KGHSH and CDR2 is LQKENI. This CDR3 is CASSPPDSNYGYTF. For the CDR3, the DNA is TGTGCCAGCTCACCACCGGACAGTAACTATGGCTACACCTTC.

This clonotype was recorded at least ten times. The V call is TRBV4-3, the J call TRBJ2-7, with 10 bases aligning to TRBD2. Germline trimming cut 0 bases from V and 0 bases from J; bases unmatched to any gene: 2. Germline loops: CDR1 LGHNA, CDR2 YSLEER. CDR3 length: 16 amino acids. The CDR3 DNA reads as TGCGCCAGCAGCCAAGAGGCTAGCGGGAGCTCCTACGAGCAGTACTTC. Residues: CASSQEASGSSYEQYF.

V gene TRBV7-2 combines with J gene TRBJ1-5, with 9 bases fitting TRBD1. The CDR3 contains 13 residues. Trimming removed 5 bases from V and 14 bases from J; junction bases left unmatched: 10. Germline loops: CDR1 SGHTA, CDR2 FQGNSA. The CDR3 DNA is TGTGCCAGCAGCCCGACAGGGGGGAACTACGAGCATTTT. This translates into CASSPTGGNYEHF.

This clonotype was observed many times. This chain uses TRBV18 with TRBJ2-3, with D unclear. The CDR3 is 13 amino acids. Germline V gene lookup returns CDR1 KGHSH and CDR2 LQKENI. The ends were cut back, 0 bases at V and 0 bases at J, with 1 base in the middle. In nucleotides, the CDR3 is TGTGCCAGCTCACCACCGAGCACAGATACGCAGTATTTT. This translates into CASSPPSTDTQYF.

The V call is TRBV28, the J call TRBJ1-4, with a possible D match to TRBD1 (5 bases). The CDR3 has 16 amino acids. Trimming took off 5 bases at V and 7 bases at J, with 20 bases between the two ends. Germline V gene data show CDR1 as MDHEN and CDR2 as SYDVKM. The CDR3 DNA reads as TGTGCCAGCAGTCCCCCCGGGACCCCACTCGGTGAAAAACTGTTTTTT. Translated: CASSPPGTPLGEKLFF.

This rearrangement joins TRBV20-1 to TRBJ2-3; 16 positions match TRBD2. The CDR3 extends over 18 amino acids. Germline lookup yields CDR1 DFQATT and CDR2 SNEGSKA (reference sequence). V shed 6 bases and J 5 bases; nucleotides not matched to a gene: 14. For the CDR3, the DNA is TGCAGTGCAACAGCGGGGACTAGCGGGAGGGCCCAGAGAGATACGCAGTATTTT. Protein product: CSATAGTSGRAQRDTQYF.

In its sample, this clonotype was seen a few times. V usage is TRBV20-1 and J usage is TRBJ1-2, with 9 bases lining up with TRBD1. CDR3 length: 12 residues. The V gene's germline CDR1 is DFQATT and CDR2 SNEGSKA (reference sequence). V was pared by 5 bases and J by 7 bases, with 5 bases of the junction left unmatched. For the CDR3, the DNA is TGCAGTGCTCGGACAGGGGTTGGTGGCTACACCTTC. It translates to CSARTGVGGYTF.

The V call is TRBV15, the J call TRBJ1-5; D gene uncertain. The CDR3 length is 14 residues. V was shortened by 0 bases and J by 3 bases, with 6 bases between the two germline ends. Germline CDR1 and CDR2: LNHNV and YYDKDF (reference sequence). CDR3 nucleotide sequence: TGTGCCACCAGCAGAGATAGGCCCAATCAGCCCCAGCATTTT. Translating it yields CATSRDRPNQPQHF.

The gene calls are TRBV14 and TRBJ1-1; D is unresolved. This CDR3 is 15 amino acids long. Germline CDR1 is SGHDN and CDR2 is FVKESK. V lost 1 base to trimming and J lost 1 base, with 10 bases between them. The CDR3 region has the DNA TGTGCCAGCAGCCAAGTTACGGGTTGGAACACTGAAGCTTTCTTT. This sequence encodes CASSQVTGWNTEAFF.

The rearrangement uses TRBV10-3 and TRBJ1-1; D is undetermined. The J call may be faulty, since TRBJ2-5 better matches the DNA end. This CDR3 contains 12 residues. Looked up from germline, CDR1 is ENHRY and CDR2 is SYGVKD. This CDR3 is CAISESGETQYF. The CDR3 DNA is TGTGCCATCAGTGAGTCAGGGGAGACCCAGTACTTC.

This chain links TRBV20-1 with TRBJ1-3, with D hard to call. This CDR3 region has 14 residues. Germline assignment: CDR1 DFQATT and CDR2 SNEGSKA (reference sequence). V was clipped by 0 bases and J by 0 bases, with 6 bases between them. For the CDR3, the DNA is TGCAGTGCTAGAGATGTCAGCTCTGGAAACACCATATATTTT. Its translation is CSARDVSSGNTIYF.

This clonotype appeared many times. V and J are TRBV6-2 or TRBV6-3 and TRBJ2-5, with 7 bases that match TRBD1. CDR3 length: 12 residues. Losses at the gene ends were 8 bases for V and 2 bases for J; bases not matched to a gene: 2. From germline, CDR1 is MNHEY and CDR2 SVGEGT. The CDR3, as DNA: TGTGCCAGCCGGGACAGACAAGAGACCCAGTACTTC. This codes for CASRDRQETQYF.

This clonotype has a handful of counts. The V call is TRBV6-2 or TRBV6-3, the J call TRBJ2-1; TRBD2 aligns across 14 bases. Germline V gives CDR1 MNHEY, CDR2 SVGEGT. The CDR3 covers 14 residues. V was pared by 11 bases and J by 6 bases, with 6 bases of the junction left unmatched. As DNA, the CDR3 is TGTGCCGGCAAGACTAGCGGGGGGGCCAATGAGCAGTTCTTC. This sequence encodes CAGKTSGGANEQFF.

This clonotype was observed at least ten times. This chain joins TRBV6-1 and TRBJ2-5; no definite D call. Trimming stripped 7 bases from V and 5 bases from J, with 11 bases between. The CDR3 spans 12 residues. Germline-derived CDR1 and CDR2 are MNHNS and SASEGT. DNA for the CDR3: TGTGCCAGCACCGAAACGAGGGAGACCCAGTACTTC. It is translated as CASTETRETQYF.

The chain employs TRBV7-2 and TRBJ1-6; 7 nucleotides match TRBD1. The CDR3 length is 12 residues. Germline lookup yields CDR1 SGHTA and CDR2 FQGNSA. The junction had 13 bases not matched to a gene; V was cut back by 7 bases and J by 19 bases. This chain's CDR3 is CASTQQGVILHF. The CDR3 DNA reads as TGTGCCAGCACTCAGCAGGGGGTTATTTTGCACTTT.

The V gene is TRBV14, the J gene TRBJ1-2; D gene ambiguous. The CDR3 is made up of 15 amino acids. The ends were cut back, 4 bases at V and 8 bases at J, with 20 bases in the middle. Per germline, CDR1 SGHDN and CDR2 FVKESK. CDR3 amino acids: CASSRWEASVGGYTF. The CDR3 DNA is TGTGCCAGCAGCCGATGGGAGGCCTCCGTAGGGGGCTACACCTTC.

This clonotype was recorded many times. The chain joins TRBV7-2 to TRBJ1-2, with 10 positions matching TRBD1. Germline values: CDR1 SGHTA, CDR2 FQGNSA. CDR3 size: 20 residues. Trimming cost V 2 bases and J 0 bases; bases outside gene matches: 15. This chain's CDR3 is CASSLTRGKDRGQANYGYTF. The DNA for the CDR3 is TGTGCCAGCAGCTTAACGAGGGGAAAAGACAGGGGGCAAGCTAACTATGGCTACACCTTC.

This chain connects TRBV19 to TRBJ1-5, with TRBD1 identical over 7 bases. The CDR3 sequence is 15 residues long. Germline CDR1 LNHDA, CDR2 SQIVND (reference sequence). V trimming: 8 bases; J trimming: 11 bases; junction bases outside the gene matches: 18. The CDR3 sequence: CASSYRGAYEQSQHF. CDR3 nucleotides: TGTGCCAGTTCTTACAGGGGAGCCTACGAGCAGTCCCAGCATTTT.

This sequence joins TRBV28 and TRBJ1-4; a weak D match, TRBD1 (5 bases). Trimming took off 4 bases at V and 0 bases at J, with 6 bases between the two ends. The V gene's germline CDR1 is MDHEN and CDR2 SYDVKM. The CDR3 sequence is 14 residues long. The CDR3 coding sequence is TGTGCCAGCAGTTCGACAGCAACTAATGAAAAACTGTTTTTT. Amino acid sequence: CASSSTATNEKLFF.

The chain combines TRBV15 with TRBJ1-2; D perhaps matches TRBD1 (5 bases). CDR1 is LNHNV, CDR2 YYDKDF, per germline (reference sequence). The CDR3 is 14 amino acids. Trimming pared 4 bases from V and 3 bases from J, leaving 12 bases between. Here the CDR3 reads CATSNDQGYYGYTF. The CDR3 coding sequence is TGTGCCACCAGCAATGACCAGGGTTACTATGGCTACACCTTC.

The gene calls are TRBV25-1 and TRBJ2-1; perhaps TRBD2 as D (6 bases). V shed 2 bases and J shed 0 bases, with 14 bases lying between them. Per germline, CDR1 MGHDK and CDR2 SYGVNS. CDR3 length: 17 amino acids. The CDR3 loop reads CASSEALRRASYNEQFF. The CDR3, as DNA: TGTGCCAGCAGTGAAGCGCTGAGGAGGGCCTCCTACAATGAGCAGTTCTTC.

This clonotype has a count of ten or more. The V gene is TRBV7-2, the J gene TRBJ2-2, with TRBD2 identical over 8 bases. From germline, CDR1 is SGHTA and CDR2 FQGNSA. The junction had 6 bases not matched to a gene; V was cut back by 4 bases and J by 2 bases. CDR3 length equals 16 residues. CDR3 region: CASSSPGGYNTGELFF. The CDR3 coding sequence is TGTGCCAGCAGCTCACCGGGAGGGTATAACACCGGGGAGCTGTTTTTT.

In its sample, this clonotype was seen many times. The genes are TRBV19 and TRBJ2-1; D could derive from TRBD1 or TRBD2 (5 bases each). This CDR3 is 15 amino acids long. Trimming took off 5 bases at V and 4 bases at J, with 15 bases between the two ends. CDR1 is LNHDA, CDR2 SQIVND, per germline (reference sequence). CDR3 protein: CASSLDYQGYNEQFF. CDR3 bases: TGTGCCAGTAGTCTTGACTATCAGGGTTACAATGAGCAGTTCTTC. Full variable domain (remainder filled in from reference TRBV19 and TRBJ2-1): DGGITQSPKYLFRKEGQNVTLSCEQNLNHDAMYWYRQDPGQGLRLIYYSQIVNDFQKGDIAEGYSVSREKKESFPLTVTSAQKNPTAFYLCASSLDYQGYNEQFFGPGTRLTVL.

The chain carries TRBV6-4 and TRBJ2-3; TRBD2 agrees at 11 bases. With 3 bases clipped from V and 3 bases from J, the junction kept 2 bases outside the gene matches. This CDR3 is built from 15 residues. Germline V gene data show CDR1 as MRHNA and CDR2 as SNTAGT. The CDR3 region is CASSETSGTTDTQYF. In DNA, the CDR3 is TGTGCCAGCAGTGAGACTAGCGGGACGACAGATACGCAGTATTTT.

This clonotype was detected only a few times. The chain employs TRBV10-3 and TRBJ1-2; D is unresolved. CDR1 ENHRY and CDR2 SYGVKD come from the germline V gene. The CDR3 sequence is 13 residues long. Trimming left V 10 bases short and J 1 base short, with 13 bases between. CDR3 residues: CANPLGFNYGYTF. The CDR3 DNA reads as TGTGCCAACCCCTTAGGGTTTAACTATGGCTACACCTTC.

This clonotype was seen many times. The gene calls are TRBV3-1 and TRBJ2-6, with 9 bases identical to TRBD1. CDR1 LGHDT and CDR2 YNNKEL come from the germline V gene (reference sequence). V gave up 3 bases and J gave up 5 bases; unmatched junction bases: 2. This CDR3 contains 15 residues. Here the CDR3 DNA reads TGTGCCAGCAGCCAGGGACAGGGCTGGGCCAACGTCCTGACTTTC. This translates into CASSQGQGWANVLTF.